The rows below give T cell receptor beta chains drawn from one sample of a study of a mutant IDH1 vaccine in newly diagnosed glioma. The assay was immunoSEQ multiplex PCR, and TCRdb's table has in-frame clones only and misses some. The repertoire holds 53,000 or so clones, with around 80% as singletons. Their antigen targets remain unknown. This specimen was PBMCs, taken from a glioma patient whose treatment included an IDH1 peptide vaccine. Source of these receptors: a middle-aged man with glioma. Both conserved end residues are part of each CDR3. Fields, in order: CDR3 length, V gene, CDR3 protein.

cdr3_length: 15; v_call: TRBV5-1; cdr3_aa: CASSLGPSDGSPQHF
cdr3_length: 15; v_call: TRBV30; cdr3_aa: CAWSLGGQGGNTIYF
cdr3_length: 15; v_call: TRBV2; cdr3_aa: CASSESQVNTGELFF
cdr3_length: 10; v_call: TRBV20-1; cdr3_aa: CSVGVGEQFF
cdr3_length: 14; v_call: TRBV5-4; cdr3_aa: CASSTRDRAYGYTF
cdr3_length: 17; v_call: TRBV18; cdr3_aa: CASSPPFGEIGGYEQYF
cdr3_length: 13; v_call: TRBV7-7; cdr3_aa: CASSSNLGTEQFF
cdr3_length: 14; v_call: TRBV7-2; cdr3_aa: CASNSQDSNQPQHF
cdr3_length: 14; v_call: TRBV2; cdr3_aa: CASSGDRNTGELFF
cdr3_length: 14; v_call: TRBV30; cdr3_aa: CAWSKGGLSYEQYF
cdr3_length: 15; v_call: TRBV2; cdr3_aa: CASSEGGPEQETQYF
cdr3_length: 16; v_call: TRBV6-5; cdr3_aa: CASSYPKDRGGYEQYF
cdr3_length: 12; v_call: TRBV2; cdr3_aa: CASRQDSYEQYF
cdr3_length: 13; v_call: TRBV18; cdr3_aa: CASSPGPNQPQHF
cdr3_length: 15; v_call: TRBV4-1; cdr3_aa: CASSQDPGSGYGYTF
cdr3_length: 13; v_call: TRBV25-1; cdr3_aa: CASSENPPYGYTF
cdr3_length: 14; v_call: TRBV7-6; cdr3_aa: CASLDSAGANVLTF
cdr3_length: 15; v_call: TRBV4-1; cdr3_aa: CASSPRTGDNYGYTF
cdr3_length: 14; v_call: TRBV30; cdr3_aa: CAWAPPATNEKLFF
cdr3_length: 17; v_call: TRBV4-3; cdr3_aa: CASSQEGEAGVNYGYTF
cdr3_length: 11; v_call: TRBV29-1; cdr3_aa: CSGGADTEAFF
cdr3_length: 16; v_call: TRBV6-5; cdr3_aa: CASSYSIGGNQETQYF
cdr3_length: 15; v_call: TRBV4-2; cdr3_aa: CASSQDKRSSYEQYF
cdr3_length: 13; v_call: TRBV7-8; cdr3_aa: CASSLGGMNGYTF
cdr3_length: 14; v_call: TRBV6-4; cdr3_aa: CASSPAGESNEQFF
cdr3_length: 16; v_call: TRBV10-1; cdr3_aa: CASSPIRDSNEDTQYF
cdr3_length: 13; v_call: TRBV7-6; cdr3_aa: CASSGASSYEQYF
cdr3_length: 15; v_call: TRBV18; cdr3_aa: CASSPGQGANTEAFF
cdr3_length: 13; v_call: TRBV5-6; cdr3_aa: CASQGQIGNTIYF
cdr3_length: 14; v_call: TRBV18; cdr3_aa: CASSPLTTLGEQFF
cdr3_length: 17; v_call: TRBV4-3; cdr3_aa: CASSQVAGGAGANVLTF
cdr3_length: 15; v_call: TRBV5-1; cdr3_aa: CASSLAGHGQYEQYF
cdr3_length: 17; v_call: TRBV19; cdr3_aa: CASSMPPTSNRYNEQFF
cdr3_length: 16; v_call: TRBV5-5; cdr3_aa: CASKRGHSSGANVLTF
cdr3_length: 14; v_call: TRBV15; cdr3_aa: CATSRDRLSYEQYF
cdr3_length: 14; v_call: TRBV6-1; cdr3_aa: CASSATATEEKLFF
cdr3_length: 14; v_call: TRBV7-3; cdr3_aa: CASSLSSNTGELFF
cdr3_length: 16; v_call: TRBV12-5; cdr3_aa: CASGFDWQGAEDTQYF
cdr3_length: 15; v_call: TRBV7-9; cdr3_aa: CASSSNTGGPDTQYF
cdr3_length: 13; v_call: TRBV9; cdr3_aa: CASSVTGTGELFF
cdr3_length: 13; v_call: TRBV6-6; cdr3_aa: CASSYQGADTQYF
cdr3_length: 13; v_call: TRBV29-1; cdr3_aa: CSVEVADNSPLHF
cdr3_length: 14; v_call: TRBV19; cdr3_aa: CASSVGPGGSEAFF
cdr3_length: 17; v_call: TRBV27; cdr3_aa: CASSLPRTSGDTYEQYF
cdr3_length: 18; v_call: TRBV9; cdr3_aa: CASSSHWETGSMNTEAFF
cdr3_length: 12; v_call: TRBV6-5; cdr3_aa: CASGGLDQPQHF
cdr3_length: 11; v_call: TRBV29-1; cdr3_aa: CSVGTSYEQYF
cdr3_length: 14; v_call: TRBV19; cdr3_aa: CASSMRLADYEQYF
cdr3_length: 15; v_call: TRBV5-1; cdr3_aa: CASSWAGWGTDTQYF
cdr3_length: 11; v_call: TRBV6-5; cdr3_aa: CAAGTNYEQYF
cdr3_length: 15; v_call: TRBV19; cdr3_aa: CASSIAAGGTNEQYF
cdr3_length: 11; v_call: TRBV20-1; cdr3_aa: CSAALNFEQYF
cdr3_length: 13; v_call: TRBV15; cdr3_aa: CATSRDRGNEQFF
cdr3_length: 12; v_call: TRBV27; cdr3_aa: CASKFWGNEQFF